This T cell receptor (beta chain) was profiled in a study of shared clonotypes between healthy human individuals. Between the trimmed V and J ends, which lost 3 bases and 4 bases, there was a span of 10 bases. The CDR3 has 13 residues. Germline assignment: CDR1 MDHEN and CDR2 SYDVKM. A split of CD4+ cells into CD45RA+ naive and CD45RA-negative memory subsets was performed. As to this clone: This sample includes further DNA sequences coding for the same CDR3.

At deep level, the assay was performed. Clones were sequenced by immunoSEQ multiplex PCR, and TCRdb holds only the in-frame ones, with some missing. This table holds 2.5 million or so clones, roughly 92% found once. This clonotype was sampled from a man aged 18-30 years in good health. The specimen sequenced was naive CD4+ T cells sorted from blood. The sample's subset: CD45RA+ positively selected. J is TRBJ2-7 and V is TRBV28; D possibly corresponds to TRBD1 (5 bases). The CDR3 is CASSFSGSYEQYF. The CDR3 DNA reads as TGTGCCAGCAGTTTTTCAGGGTCATACGAGCAGTACTTC.